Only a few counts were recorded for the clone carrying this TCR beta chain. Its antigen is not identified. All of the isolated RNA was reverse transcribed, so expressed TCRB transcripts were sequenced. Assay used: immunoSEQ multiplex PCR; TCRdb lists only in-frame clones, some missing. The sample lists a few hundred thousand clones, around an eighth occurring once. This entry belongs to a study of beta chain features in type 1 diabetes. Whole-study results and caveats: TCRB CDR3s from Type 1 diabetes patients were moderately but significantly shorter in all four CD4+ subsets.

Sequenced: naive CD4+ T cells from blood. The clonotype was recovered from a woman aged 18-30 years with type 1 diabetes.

DNA of the CDR3: TGTGCCAGCAGCTTTCCGGGACTAGCGGGCCAAGAGACCCAGTACTTC. The encoded protein is CASSFPGLAGQETQYF. This chain joins TRBV7-2 and TRBJ2-5, with 12 bases matching TRBD2. The CDR3 sequence is 16 residues long. Germline CDR1 is SGHTA and CDR2 is FQGNSA. The J segment lost 1 base and the V segment lost 3 bases, leaving 3 bases of the junction unmatched.